A single sample gave rise to the 4 T cell receptor beta chains below, sequenced in a study of T cell repertoires in cytomegalovirus infection (dated by TCRdb to the late 2010s). TCRdb lists the instrument as Illumina HiSeq 1500. In TCRdb, the public reads were trimmed at Q25 with fastp and aligned with MiXCR, with productive beta chains retained. Under each unique CDR3 protein, matching rows form one entry showing the most common genes and DNA. This sample holds roughly 350,000 distinct CDR3 sequences; about 32% were observed only once. The top ten clonotypes cover approximately 12% of the sample. The treatment or condition label for this specimen denotes: in vitro stimulation with specific CMV peptide epitopes to enrich CMV-specific T cells. Antigens for these TCRs are unknown. This specimen was cultured PBMCs, taken from culture after CMV antigen stimulation. The receptors come from a human donor in good health (CMV status not recorded). Some clones in this sample may be carry-over from other donors' samples.

This clonotype was seen only a few times. The rearrangement links TRBV4-1 to TRBJ2-1; D call uncertain. CDR1 is MGHRA and CDR2 is YSYEKL in the germline V gene. Deletions cut 4 bases from V and 0 bases from J, with 16 bases between. The CDR3 extends over 17 amino acids. CDR3 nucleotide sequence: TGCGCCAGCAGCCTTACTCTTAGCTCAAGCTCCTACAATGAGCAGTTCTTC. This gives the protein CASSLTLSSSSYNEQFF.

The chain is built from TRBV27 and TRBJ2-3; the D is unclear. Germline CDR1 MNHEY, CDR2 SMNVEV (reference sequence). This CDR3 is 12 amino acids long. The ends were cut back, 6 bases at V and 4 bases at J, with 8 bases in the middle. The CDR3 coding sequence is TGTGCCAGCAGGGGTGTGGCAGATACGCAGTATTTT. The encoded protein is CASRGVADTQYF.

The chain has TRBV27 and TRBJ2-2, with a tentative D call TRBD2 (5 bases). Trimming removed 3 bases at V and 5 bases at J, with 7 bases between. This CDR3 has 13 residues. The germline V gene encodes CDR1 MNHEY and CDR2 SMNVEV (reference sequence). The CDR3 nucleotides are TGTGCCAGCAGTTTGAGGGATACCGGGGAGCTGTTTTTT. Translation: CASSLRDTGELFF.

This clonotype showed up just a few times. V usage is TRBV20-1 and J usage is TRBJ2-1; D unclear. CDR3 length: 13 residues. Germline V CDR1 and CDR2: DFQATT, SNEGSKA (reference sequence). Trimming removed 0 bases at V and 5 bases at J, with 8 bases between. As DNA, the CDR3 is TGCAGTGCTAGAGATAACAGCAACAATGAGCAGTTCTTC. Translating it yields CSARDNSNNEQFF.